These T cell receptor beta chains were read from a single sample in a study of CD8 T cells in ankylosing spondylitis. TCRdb fed the 5' RACE reads into MiXCR, producing one record per CDR3 protein. The sample has 200,000 to 250,000 distinct CDR3 sequences; approximately 24% are singletons. Input material: blood, either unsorted or a sorted T cell fraction (not recorded which). The receptors come from a male donor with ankylosing spondylitis or in good health (not recorded which). Both conserved end residues are trimmed from each CDR3. The order of the fields is V gene, J gene, CDR3 protein.

TRBV20-1	TRBJ1-1	SARDQGGGEAF
TRBV20-1	TRBJ2-7	SADPGTSGRASEQY
TRBV4-1	TRBJ2-1	ASSQGGRVYNEQF
TRBV27	TRBJ2-7	ASKGSSRTYEQY
TRBV28	TRBJ1-5	ASSLVNQPQH
TRBV5-1	TRBJ2-1	ASSSGLAGVEQF
TRBV12-3/TRBV12-4	TRBJ1-5	ASSLTGTVGNQPQH
TRBV7-3	TRBJ1-1	ASSLQGWANTEAF
TRBV29-1	TRBJ2-7	SVEGFGGEQY
TRBV5-1	TRBJ2-7	ASSLVPGGEQY
TRBV15	TRBJ1-1	ATSARTGRITEAF
TRBV15	TRBJ2-5	ATSNLRGGPETQY
TRBV12-3/TRBV12-4	TRBJ1-2	ASTWDSPRYGYT
TRBV3-1	TRBJ1-2	ASSQDTGGGYT
TRBV4-3	TRBJ1-2	ASSPAVTGGADYGYT
TRBV24-1	TRBJ2-3	ATSDLQGTSGSFTDTQY
TRBV5-5	TRBJ2-5	ASGGRLAQETQY
TRBV4-3	TRBJ1-1	ASSQDVRGKNTEAF
TRBV20-1	TRBJ2-1	SARKTSGQNNEQF
TRBV5-1	TRBJ2-2	ASPSLNTGELF
TRBV12-5	TRBJ2-1	ASGRGTNEQF
TRBV18	TRBJ1-4	ASSPPQAAEKLF
TRBV7-3	TRBJ2-1	ASSLSLTGNEQF
TRBV6-5	TRBJ2-3	ASSTPGQGTDTQY
TRBV15	TRBJ1-2	ATSRLGYGYT
TRBV5-1	TRBJ1-1	ASSQYGPNTEAF
TRBV7-8	TRBJ2-5	ASAPSAQETQY
TRBV7-2	TRBJ2-1	ASSLASAGRNEQF
TRBV20-1	TRBJ2-2	SAPDRATGELF
TRBV5-1	TRBJ2-7	ASSSNSGSPSYEQY
TRBV10-3	TRBJ1-2	AISEMQGKDGYT
TRBV20-1	TRBJ1-1	SARKGGLRYTEAF
TRBV7-2	TRBJ2-7	ASSHRTKYEQY
TRBV20-1	TRBJ2-7	SARLQGANEQY
TRBV6-1	TRBJ2-1	ASSQGGFYEQF
TRBV7-9	TRBJ1-2	ASSLLGAGVGYT
TRBV11-1	TRBJ2-3	ASSFSGVGPRDTQY
TRBV4-1	TRBJ2-5	ASSQGGGRGKVGTQY
TRBV6-2/TRBV6-3	TRBJ2-2	ASRLTSASTGELF
TRBV7-2	TRBJ1-6	ASSLAPLNSPLH
TRBV29-1	TRBJ2-6	SVEGAGLAGANVLT
TRBV18	TRBJ2-3	ASSPVPGLKLVTDTQY
TRBV29-1	TRBJ1-1	SASNTEAF
TRBV5-1	TRBJ2-5	ASSWGTSGRETQY